This TCR beta chain was captured in a study of CD8+ T cells in alopecia areata. The CDR3 totals 12 residues. The V gene lost 4 bases and the J gene lost 7 bases, with 11 bases spanning the gap. CDR1 and CDR2 (germline): SGHRS, YFSETQ. The sequencing template was cDNA reverse transcribed from extracted RNA. Assay used: immunoSEQ multiplex PCR; TCRdb lists only in-frame clones, some missing. The sample gives some 170,000 clones, 65% to 75% of which show up once; about an eighth is in the top ten. The sample here was CD8+ T cells sorted from blood, taken at week 0. The genes are TRBV5-1 and TRBJ1-2; the D gene is possibly TRBD1 (6 bases). The TCR sequence derives from a human donor with alopecia areata. CDR3 DNA: TGCGCCAGCAGCACGGACAGTCCTGGCTACACCTTC. Protein product: CASSTDSPGYTF. Filled out from reference TRBV5-1 and TRBJ1-2, the complete variable domain reads KAGVTQTPRYLIKTRGQQVTLSCSPISGHRSVSWYQQTPGQGLQFLFEYFSETQRNKGNFPGRFSGRQFSNSRSEMNVSTLELGDSALYLCASSTDSPGYTFGSGTRLTVV.